This entry is about one TCR beta chain. As yet, its antigen is unknown. The same CDR3 also results from other DNA sequences found in this sample. This sample was included in a study of shared clonotypes between healthy human individuals. Study-level background: Samples came from a couple of female and three male donors aged 18 to 49.

Using approximately 200 ng DNA, about 29,000 T cell genomes, the sorted-subset replicate PCRs were run. Only in-frame clones appear in the TCRdb table, and some are missing; sequencing was by immunoSEQ multiplex PCR. In the table there are about 2.1 million clones, 85% to 95% of which are singletons. Regarding the study as a whole: Across subsets, estimated richness was generally greater for naive than for memory populations.

The germline V gene encodes CDR1 SGHRS and CDR2 YFSETQ. V shed 4 bases and J shed 1 base, with 3 bases lying between them. The length of the CDR3 is 12 residues. Naive CD8 cells lacked CD45RO, underwent positive selection for CCR7 and left out terminally differentiated effector memory CD45RA+ cells. The TCR originated in a man aged 18-30 years in good health. Some clones in this sample may be carry-over from other donors' samples. The sample consisted of naive CD8+ T cells from PBMCs. The genes are TRBV5-1 and TRBJ2-1; D gene unclear. CDR3 bases: TGCGCCAGCAGCGGGTCCTACAATGAGCAGTTCTTC. This encodes CASSGSYNEQFF.